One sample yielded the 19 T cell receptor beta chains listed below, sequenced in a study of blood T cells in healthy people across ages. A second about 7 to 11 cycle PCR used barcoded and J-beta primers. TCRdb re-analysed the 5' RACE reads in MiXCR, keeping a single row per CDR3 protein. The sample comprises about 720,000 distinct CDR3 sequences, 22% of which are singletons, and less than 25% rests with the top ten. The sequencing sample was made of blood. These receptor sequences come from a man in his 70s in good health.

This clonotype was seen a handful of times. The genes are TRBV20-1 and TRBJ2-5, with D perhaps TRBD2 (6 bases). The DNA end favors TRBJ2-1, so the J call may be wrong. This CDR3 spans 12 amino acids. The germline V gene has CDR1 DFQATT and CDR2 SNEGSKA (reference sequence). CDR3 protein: CSGWRGRNEQFF. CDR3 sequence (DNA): TGCAGTGGGTGGCGGGGTAGGAATGAGCAGTTCTTC.

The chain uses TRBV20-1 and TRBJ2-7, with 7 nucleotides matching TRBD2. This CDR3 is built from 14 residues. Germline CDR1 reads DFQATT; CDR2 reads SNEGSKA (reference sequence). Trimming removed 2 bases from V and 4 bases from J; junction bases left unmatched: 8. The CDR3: CSARSRDYRYEQYV. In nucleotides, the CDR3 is TGCAGTGCTAGATCCCGGGACTACCGTTACGAGCAGTACGTC.

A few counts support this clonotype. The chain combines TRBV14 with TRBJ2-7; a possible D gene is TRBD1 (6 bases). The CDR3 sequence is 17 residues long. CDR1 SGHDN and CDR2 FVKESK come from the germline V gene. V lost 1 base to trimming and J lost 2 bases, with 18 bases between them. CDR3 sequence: CASSQGAGAELTYEQYF. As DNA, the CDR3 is TGTGCCAGCAGCCAAGGGGCAGGGGCGGAGCTGACCTACGAGCAGTACTTC.

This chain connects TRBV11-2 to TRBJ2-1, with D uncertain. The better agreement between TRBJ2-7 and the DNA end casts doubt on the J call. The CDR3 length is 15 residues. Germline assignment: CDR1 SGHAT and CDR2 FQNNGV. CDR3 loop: CASSLEVLVTYEQYF. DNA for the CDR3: TGTGCCAGCAGCTTAGAGGTGCTAGTCACCTACGAGCAGTACTTC.

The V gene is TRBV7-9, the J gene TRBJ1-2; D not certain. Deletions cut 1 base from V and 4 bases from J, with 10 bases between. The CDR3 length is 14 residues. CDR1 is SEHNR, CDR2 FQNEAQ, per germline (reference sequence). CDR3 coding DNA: TGTGCCAGCAGCTTAGTTGCCGAGGCCTATGGCTACACCTTC. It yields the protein CASSLVAEAYGYTF.

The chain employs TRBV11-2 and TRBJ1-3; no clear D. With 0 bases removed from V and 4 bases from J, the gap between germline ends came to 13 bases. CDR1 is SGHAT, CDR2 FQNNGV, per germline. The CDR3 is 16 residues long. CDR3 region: CASSLERNLLGNTIYF. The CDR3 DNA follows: TGTGCCAGCAGCTTAGAACGAAACCTCTTGGGAAACACCATATATTTT. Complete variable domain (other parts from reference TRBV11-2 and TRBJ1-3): EAGVAQSPRYKIIEKRQSVAFWCNPISGHATLYWYQQILGQGPKLLIQFQNNGVVDDSQLPKDRFSAERLKGVDSTLKIQPAKLEDSAVYLCASSLERNLLGNTIYFGEGSWLTVV.

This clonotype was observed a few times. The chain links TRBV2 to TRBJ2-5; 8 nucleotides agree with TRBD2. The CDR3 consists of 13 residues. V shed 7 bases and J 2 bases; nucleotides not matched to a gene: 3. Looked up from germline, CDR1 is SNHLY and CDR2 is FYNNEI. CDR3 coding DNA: TGTGCCAGCAATGTAGCGGGGCAAGAGACCCAGTACTTC. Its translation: CASNVAGQETQYF. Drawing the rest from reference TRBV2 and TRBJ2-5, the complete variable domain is EPEVTQTPSHQVTQMGQEVILRCVPISNHLYFYWYRQILGQKVEFLVSFYNNEISEKSEIFDDQFSVERPDGSNFTLKIRSTKLEDSAMYFCASNVAGQETQYFGPGTRLLVL.

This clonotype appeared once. The CDR3 sequence: CASSLQGLVGTEAFF. DNA of the CDR3: TGTGCCAGCAGCTTACAGGGTTTAGTAGGCACTGAAGCTTTCTTT. The J gene is TRBJ1-1, the V gene TRBV11-2, with a weak D call TRBD1 (5 bases). Germline CDR1 is SGHAT and CDR2 is FQNNGV. V shed 2 bases and J shed 4 bases, with 14 bases lying between them. This CDR3 is built from 15 residues.

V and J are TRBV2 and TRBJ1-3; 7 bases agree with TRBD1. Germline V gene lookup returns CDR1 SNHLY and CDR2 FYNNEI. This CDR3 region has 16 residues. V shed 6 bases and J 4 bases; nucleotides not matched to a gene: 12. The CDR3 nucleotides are TGTGCCAGCAGGGGGACAGCAACAAGAGGCGGAAACACCATATATTTT. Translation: CASRGTATRGGNTIYF.

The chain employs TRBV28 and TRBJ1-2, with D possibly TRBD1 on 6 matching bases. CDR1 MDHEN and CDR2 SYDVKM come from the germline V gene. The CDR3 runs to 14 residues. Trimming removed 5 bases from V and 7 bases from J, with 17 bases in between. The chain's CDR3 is CASSPGQPLSGYTF. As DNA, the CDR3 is TGTGCCAGCAGTCCTGGACAGCCTTTATCTGGCTACACCTTC.

As DNA, the CDR3 is TGTGCCAGCAGCTTGGTGGGGACAGGCCCCCTTAGCAATCAGCCCCAGCATTTT. It codes for CASSLVGTGPLSNQPQHF. This sequence joins TRBV5-5 and TRBJ1-5; 8 positions agree with TRBD1. Germline values: CDR1 SGHKS, CDR2 YYEKEE (reference sequence). CDR3 size: 18 residues. V dropped 0 bases and J dropped 0; count of bases not matched to a gene: 8.

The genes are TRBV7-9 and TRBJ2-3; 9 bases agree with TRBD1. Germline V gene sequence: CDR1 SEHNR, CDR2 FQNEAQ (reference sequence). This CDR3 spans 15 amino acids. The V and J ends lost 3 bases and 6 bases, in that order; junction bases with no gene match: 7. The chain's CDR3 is CASSFRDRDSDTQYF. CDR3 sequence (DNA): TGTGCCAGCAGCTTTAGGGACAGGGATAGTGATACGCAGTATTTT.

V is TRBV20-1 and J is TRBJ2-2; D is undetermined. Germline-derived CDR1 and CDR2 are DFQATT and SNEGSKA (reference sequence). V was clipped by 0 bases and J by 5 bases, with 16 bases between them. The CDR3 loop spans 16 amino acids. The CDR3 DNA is TGCAGTGCTAGAGATCGATCAGTGGGCTTGACCGGGGAGCTGTTTTTT. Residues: CSARDRSVGLTGELFF.

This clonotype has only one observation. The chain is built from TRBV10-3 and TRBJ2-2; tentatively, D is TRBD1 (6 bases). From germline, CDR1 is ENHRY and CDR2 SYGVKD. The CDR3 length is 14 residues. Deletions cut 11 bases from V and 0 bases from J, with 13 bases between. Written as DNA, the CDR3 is TGTGCCCCTCCCCGGACAGCGAACACCGGGGAGCTGTTTTTT. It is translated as CAPPRTANTGELFF.

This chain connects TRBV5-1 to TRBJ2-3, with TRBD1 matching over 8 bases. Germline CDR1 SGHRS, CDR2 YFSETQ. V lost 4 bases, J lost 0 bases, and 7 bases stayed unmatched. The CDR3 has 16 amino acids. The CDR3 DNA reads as TGCGCCAGCAGCGGAACAGGGGGAGGTAGCACAGATACGCAGTATTTT. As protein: CASSGTGGGSTDTQYF.

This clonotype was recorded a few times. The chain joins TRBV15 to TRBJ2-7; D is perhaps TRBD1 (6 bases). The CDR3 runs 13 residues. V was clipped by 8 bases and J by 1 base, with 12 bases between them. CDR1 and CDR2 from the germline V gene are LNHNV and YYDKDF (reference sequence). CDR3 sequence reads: CATRDTTSYEQYV. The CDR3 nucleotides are TGTGCCACCCGGGACACCACGTCCTACGAGCAGTACGTC.

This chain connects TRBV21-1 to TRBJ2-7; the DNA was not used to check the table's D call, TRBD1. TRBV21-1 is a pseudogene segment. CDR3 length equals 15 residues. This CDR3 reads CASTEPPGGFYEQYF. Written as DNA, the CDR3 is TGTGCCAGCACCGAACCCCCAGGGGGTTTCTACGAGCAGTACTTC.

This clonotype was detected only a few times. CDR3 sequence reads: CSVASGKETQYF. The CDR3 bases are TGCAGCGTTGCCAGCGGGAAAGAGACCCAGTACTTC. This chain links TRBV29-1 with TRBJ2-5; 7 bases align to TRBD2. The CDR3 is made up of 12 amino acids. J lost 3 bases, V lost 4 bases, and 2 bases had no gene match. Germline values: CDR1 SQVTM, CDR2 ANQGSEA.

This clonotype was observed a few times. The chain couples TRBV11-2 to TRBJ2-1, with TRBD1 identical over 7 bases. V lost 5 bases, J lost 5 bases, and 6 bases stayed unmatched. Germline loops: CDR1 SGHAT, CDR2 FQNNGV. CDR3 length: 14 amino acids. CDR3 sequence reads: CASSQTGYNNEQFF. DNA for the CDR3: TGTGCCAGCAGCCAGACAGGGTACAACAATGAGCAGTTCTTC. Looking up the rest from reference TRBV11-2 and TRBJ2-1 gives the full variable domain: EAGVAQSPRYKIIEKRQSVAFWCNPISGHATLYWYQQILGQGPKLLIQFQNNGVVDDSQLPKDRFSAERLKGVDSTLKIQPAKLEDSAVYLCASSQTGYNNEQFFGPGTRLTVL.